One sample yielded the 15 T cell receptor beta chains listed below, sequenced in a study of OX40 agonist ivuxolimab in advanced cancers. Sequenced by immunoSEQ multiplex PCR; TCRdb stores in-frame clones only, minus some. The top ten hold 2% to 2.5% of the sample, which has 74,000 or so clones, around 83% seen once. The sequencing here drew on CD4+ or CD8+ T cells sorted from blood, taken in a trial of the OX40 agonist ivuxolimab. These receptor sequences come from an adult with an advanced solid tumor such as melanoma, head and neck, liver or kidney cancer.

CDR3 region: CASSLGGQYQETQYF. DNA of the CDR3: TGCGCCAGCAGCTTGGGGGGACAGTACCAAGAGACCCAGTACTTC. The genes are TRBV5-1 and TRBJ2-5; 7 bases are shared with TRBD1. From germline, CDR1 is SGHRS and CDR2 YFSETQ. This CDR3 region has 15 residues. V gave up 0 bases and J gave up 0 bases; unmatched junction bases: 2.

CDR3 coding DNA: TGCGCCAGCAGCCCACCGGGACAGGCCCTCGGGGATACGCAGTATTTT. Protein product: CASSPPGQALGDTQYF. This chain links TRBV5-1 with TRBJ2-3; 8 bases agree with TRBD1. Looked up from germline, CDR1 is SGHRS and CDR2 is YFSETQ. The V and J ends lost 4 bases and 6 bases, in that order; junction bases with no gene match: 13. CDR3 length equals 16 residues.

This chain connects TRBV28 to TRBJ1-4; D uncertain. V was trimmed by 7 bases and J by 8 bases, leaving 14 bases between them. The CDR3 contains 13 residues. CDR1 is MDHEN, CDR2 SYDVKM, per germline. As DNA, the CDR3 is TGTGCCAGCACCCGTGGGTATTACGAAAAACTGTTTTTT. Its protein is CASTRGYYEKLFF.

This sequence joins TRBV7-6 and TRBJ2-1, with 12 nucleotides matching TRBD1. The germline V gene has CDR1 SGHVS and CDR2 FNYEAQ. With V trimmed by 1 base and J by 6 bases, 7 bases remained unmatched. The CDR3 length is 17 residues. The CDR3 loop reads CASSLGGGTGGFNEQFF. CDR3 DNA sequence: TGTGCCAGCAGCTTAGGAGGGGGGACAGGGGGCTTCAATGAGCAGTTCTTC.

This CDR3 is CASSLNPSGGGSYEQYF. In DNA, the CDR3 is TGTGCCAGCAGCTTAAACCCTTCGGGAGGGGGCTCCTACGAGCAGTACTTC. The chain is built from TRBV7-2 and TRBJ2-7, with TRBD2 matching over 8 bases. The CDR3 totals 17 residues. Germline V gene sequence: CDR1 SGHTA, CDR2 FQGNSA. With V trimmed by 2 bases and J by 0 bases, 9 bases remained unmatched.

The chain combines TRBV9 with TRBJ2-7; 7 nucleotides agree with TRBD1. CDR3 size: 15 residues. V was pared by 3 bases and J by 3 bases, with 9 bases of the junction left unmatched. From germline, CDR1 is SGDLS and CDR2 YYNGEE. DNA for the CDR3: TGTGCCAGCAGCGAATCGTTAGGGGGCGGCTACGAGCAGTACTTC. The encoded protein is CASSESLGGGYEQYF.

The rearrangement uses TRBV27 and TRBJ2-2; D unresolved. CDR1 is MNHEY and CDR2 is SMNVEV in the germline V gene (reference sequence). Trimming shortened V by 2 bases and J by 5 bases, and 12 bases separated the two germline ends. CDR3 length: 15 residues. The CDR3 protein is CASSLLRLRTGELFF. The CDR3 coding sequence is TGTGCCAGCAGTTTACTCAGATTAAGAACCGGGGAGCTGTTTTTT.

V and J are TRBV7-2 and TRBJ1-5, with a tentative D call TRBD1 (5 bases). Trimming stripped 5 bases from V and 0 bases from J, with 11 bases between. This CDR3 spans 15 amino acids. Germline V gene lookup returns CDR1 SGHTA and CDR2 FQGNSA. The CDR3 sequence is CASSPGAASNQPQHF. The CDR3 nucleotides are TGTGCCAGCAGCCCCGGGGCAGCTAGCAATCAGCCCCAGCATTTT.

The gene calls are TRBV6-1 and TRBJ1-4; D is undetermined. Trimming shortened V by 7 bases and J by 6 bases, and 15 bases separated the two germline ends. The V gene's germline CDR1 is MNHNS and CDR2 SASEGT. This CDR3 has 14 amino acids. The CDR3 region has the DNA TGTGCCAGCACCGAATCGGTAACCTATGAAAAACTGTTTTTT. Its protein is CASTESVTYEKLFF.

This chain links TRBV30 with TRBJ1-6, with D unresolved. The V and J ends lost 2 bases and 9 bases respectively, with 17 bases between them. Germline values: CDR1 GTSNPN, CDR2 SVGIG (reference sequence). The CDR3 is 15 residues long. CDR3 bases: TGTGCCTGGAGTAGTGGGCAGGTCGGCCGTTCACCCCTCCACTTT. The encoded protein is CAWSSGQVGRSPLHF. Combining the CDR3 with reference TRBV30 and TRBJ1-6 gives the whole variable domain SQTIHQWPATLVQPVGSPLSLECTVEGTSNPNLYWYRQAAGRGLQLLFYSVGIGQISSEVPQNLSASRPQDRQFILSSKKLLLSDSGFYLCAWSSGQVGRSPLHFGNGTRLTVT.

This rearrangement joins TRBV5-1 to TRBJ2-7; D may be TRBD1 or TRBD2 (5 bases each). The CDR3 spans 14 residues. Germline V gene data show CDR1 as SGHRS and CDR2 as YFSETQ. V lost 0 bases and J 4 bases, leaving 11 bases between the germline ends. The CDR3 coding sequence is TGCGCCAGCAGCTTGGAAGAGGGGAAATACGAGCAGTACTTC. This translates into CASSLEEGKYEQYF.

This chain joins TRBV11-2 and TRBJ1-2; 8 nucleotides line up with TRBD1. The V gene end was trimmed by 1 base and the J gene end by 3 bases; junction bases not matched to a gene: 10. This CDR3 has 17 amino acids. CDR1 is SGHAT and CDR2 is FQNNGV in the germline V gene. The CDR3 DNA sequence: TGTGCCAGCAGCTTAGTCCCCGAGTCAGGGGGCCACTATGGCTACACCTTC. Protein sequence: CASSLVPESGGHYGYTF.

The rearrangement links TRBV5-6 to TRBJ2-5, with TRBD2 identical over 10 bases. CDR3 length equals 16 residues. CDR1 is SGHDT, CDR2 YYEEEE, per germline. J was trimmed by 7 bases and V by 1 base; bases with no gene match: 10. In nucleotides, the CDR3 is TGTGCCAGCAGCTTGTGGACTAGCGGAGGGGTGGCGACCCAGTACTTC. It translates to CASSLWTSGGVATQYF.

This clone was detected once. The chain couples TRBV7-9 to TRBJ2-3, with 10 bases that match TRBD2. Trimming cost V 5 bases and J 5 bases; bases outside gene matches: 10. The CDR3 length is 16 residues. Looked up from germline, CDR1 is SEHNR and CDR2 is FQNEAQ (reference sequence). This CDR3 reads CASSKTPGLALDTQYF. CDR3 coding DNA: TGTGCCAGCAGCAAAACTCCGGGACTAGCGTTAGATACGCAGTATTTT. Full variable domain (remainder filled in from reference TRBV7-9 and TRBJ2-3): DTGVSQNPRHKITKRGQNVTFRCDPISEHNRLYWYRQTLGQGPEFLTYFQNEAQLEKSRLLSDRFSAERPKGSFSTLEIQRTEQGDSAMYLCASSKTPGLALDTQYFGPGTRLTVL.

The rearrangement links TRBV18 to TRBJ2-1; 11 nucleotides line up with TRBD2. Germline lookup yields CDR1 KGHSH and CDR2 LQKENI. The CDR3 runs to 14 residues. V lost 3 bases to trimming and J lost 7 bases; unmatched junction nucleotides: 2. The CDR3 protein is CASSPPSGGNEQFF. In DNA form, the CDR3 reads TGTGCCAGCTCACCGCCTAGCGGGGGGAATGAGCAGTTCTTC.